This entry features one TCR beta chain sequence. The data originate from a study of T cell changes during pregnancy in multiple sclerosis. The data were produced by immunoSEQ multiplex PCR, yet TCRdb's version contains in-frame clones alone and is incomplete. The top ten hold roughly 9.1% of the sample, which has approximately 46,000 clones, about 91% seen once. V was pared by 4 bases and J by 2 bases, with 6 bases of the junction left unmatched. The CDR3 extends over 16 amino acids. CDR1 and CDR2 from the germline V gene are SGHKS and YYEKEE (reference sequence). The sample consisted of CD8+ T cells from peripheral blood mononuclear cells, taken after pregnancy. The chain uses TRBV5-5 and TRBJ2-3, with 11 bases matching TRBD2. This TCR was recovered from a female donor with multiple sclerosis, enrolled in a pregnancy study. DNA of the CDR3: TGTGCCAGCAGCCCGCTAGCGGGGGGCGCCACAGATACGCAGTATTTT. It codes for CASSPLAGGATDTQYF. Filled out from reference TRBV5-5 and TRBJ2-3, the complete variable domain reads DAGVTQSPTHLIKTRGQQVTLRCSPISGHKSVSWYQQVLGQGPQFIFQYYEKEERGRGNFPDRFSARQFPNYSSELNVNALLLGDSALYLCASSPLAGGATDTQYFGPGTRLTVL.